The 9 T cell receptor beta chains reported below all come from one sample, sequenced in a study of blood T cell repertoires in COVID-19. Profiling relied on immunoSEQ multiplex PCR, and the TCRdb table lists in-frame clones only, not all of them. The sample records 70,000 to 95,000 clones, about 84% being singletons. The source material was peripheral blood. The receptors here all came from a woman aged 55-75 years with acute or convalescent COVID-19.

This clone has just a few counts. Germline is not matched at one junction end, which may reflect a read error. V usage is TRBV2 and J usage is TRBJ1-1, with TRBD1 matching 8 bases. Germline V gene sequence: CDR1 SNHLY, CDR2 FYNNEI. This CDR3 spans 14 amino acids. CDR3 amino acids: CASSEYMGQARVSF. The CDR3 nucleotides read TGTGCCAGCAGTGAATACATGGGACAGGCAAGAGTATCCTTT.

This chain links TRBV4-1 with TRBJ2-7, with 8 bases that match TRBD1. V lost 0 bases to trimming and J lost 5 bases; unmatched junction nucleotides: 12. Germline V gene lookup returns CDR1 MGHRA and CDR2 YSYEKL. This CDR3 region has 17 residues. This CDR3 is CASSQDLIRQGANEQYF. CDR3 sequence (DNA): TGCGCCAGCAGCCAAGATTTAATCCGGCAGGGGGCGAACGAGCAGTACTTC.

The chain combines TRBV29-1 with TRBJ2-3; D ambiguous. Trimming stripped 0 bases from V and 4 bases from J, with 11 bases between. Germline-derived CDR1 and CDR2 are SQVTM and ANQGSEA. The CDR3 is made up of 14 amino acids. The CDR3 sequence: CSVEDRQVADTQYF. The CDR3 region has the DNA TGCAGCGTTGAAGATCGTCAGGTAGCAGATACGCAGTATTTT.

The chain links TRBV9 to TRBJ1-1; D is undetermined. Germline V lookup: CDR1 SGDLS, CDR2 YYNGEE. The length of the CDR3 is 14 residues. Between the trimmed V and J ends, which lost 0 bases and 1 base, there was a span of 7 bases. As DNA, the CDR3 is TGTGCCAGCAGCGTAGAAGCGCAGAACACTGAAGCTTTCTTT. It yields the protein CASSVEAQNTEAFF.

V gene TRBV2 combines with J gene TRBJ2-7, with D perhaps TRBD1 (6 bases). The CDR3 is made up of 12 amino acids. Per germline, CDR1 SNHLY and CDR2 FYNNEI. V lost 6 bases and J lost 1, with 7 bases in between. CDR3 residues: CASSRGSYEQYF. The DNA of the CDR3 is TGTGCCAGCAGCAGGGGTTCCTACGAGCAGTACTTC.

This sequence joins TRBV7-9 and TRBJ2-3, with TRBD2 as a possible D gene (7 bases). The germline V gene has CDR1 SEHNR and CDR2 FQNEAQ (reference sequence). The CDR3 contains 18 residues. The ends were cut back, 0 bases at V and 5 bases at J, with 21 bases in the middle. The CDR3 here is CASSLAPGLAEGGDTQYF. CDR3 nucleotides: TGTGCCAGCAGCTTAGCCCCTGGGCTAGCGGAGGGGGGAGATACGCAGTATTTT.

Only a few counts were recorded for this clone. The chain is built from TRBV6-6 and TRBJ2-1, with a tentative D call TRBD2 (6 bases). Per the germline V gene, CDR1 is MNHNY and CDR2 is SVGAGI (reference sequence). The CDR3 has 13 amino acids. Trimming left V 0 bases short and J 6 bases short, with 6 bases between. For the CDR3, the DNA is TGTGCCAGCAGTTACTCTAGCGGCAATGAGCAGTTCTTC. The encoded protein is CASSYSSGNEQFF.

The chain recombines TRBV12-3 or TRBV12-4 with TRBJ2-7, with D unresolved. V was pared by 2 bases and J by 3 bases, with 8 bases between. This CDR3 comprises 13 residues. CDR3 sequence: CASSLSADYEQYF. CDR3 nucleotide sequence: TGTGCCAGCAGTTTATCCGCAGACTACGAGCAGTACTTC.

This clone was counted once. The chain joins TRBV9 to TRBJ1-4; 7 bases line up with TRBD1. The CDR3 covers 16 residues. V dropped 0 bases and J dropped 6; count of bases not matched to a gene: 8. From germline, CDR1 is SGDLS and CDR2 YYNGEE. CDR3 in amino acids: CASSVGGTEGYEKLFF. DNA for the CDR3: TGTGCCAGCAGCGTAGGAGGGACAGAAGGGTATGAAAAACTGTTTTTT.